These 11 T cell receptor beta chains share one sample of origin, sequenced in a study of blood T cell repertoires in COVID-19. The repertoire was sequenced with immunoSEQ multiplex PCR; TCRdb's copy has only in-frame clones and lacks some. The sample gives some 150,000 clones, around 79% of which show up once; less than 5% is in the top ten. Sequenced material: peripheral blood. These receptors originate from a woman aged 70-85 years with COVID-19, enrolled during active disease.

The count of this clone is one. The CDR3 nucleotides read TGCGCCAGCAGCCTCGTGCCCGAACAGGGGGGTGGCTACACCTTC. Translating gives CASSLVPEQGGGYTF. V and J are TRBV4-3 and TRBJ1-2; 8 bases are shared with TRBD1. The V gene's germline CDR1 is LGHNA and CDR2 YSLEER. The CDR3 covers 15 residues. V trimming: 4 bases; J trimming: 7 bases; junction bases outside the gene matches: 11.

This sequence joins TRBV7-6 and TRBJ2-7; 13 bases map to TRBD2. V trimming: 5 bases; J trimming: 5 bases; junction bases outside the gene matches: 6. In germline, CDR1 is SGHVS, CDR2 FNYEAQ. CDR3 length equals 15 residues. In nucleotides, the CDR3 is TGTGCCAGCAGCGTACTAGCGGGGGGGCGAGACGAGCAGTACTTC. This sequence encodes CASSVLAGGRDEQYF.

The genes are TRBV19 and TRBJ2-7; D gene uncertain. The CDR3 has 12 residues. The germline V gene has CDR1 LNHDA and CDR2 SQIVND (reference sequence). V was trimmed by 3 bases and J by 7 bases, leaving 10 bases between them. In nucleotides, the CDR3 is TGTGCCAGTAGTATTTTGGGCAGGGAGCAGTACTTC. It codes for CASSILGREQYF. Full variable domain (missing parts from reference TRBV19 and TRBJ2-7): DGGITQSPKYLFRKEGQNVTLSCEQNLNHDAMYWYRQDPGQGLRLIYYSQIVNDFQKGDIAEGYSVSREKKESFPLTVTSAQKNPTAFYLCASSILGREQYFGPGTRLTVT.

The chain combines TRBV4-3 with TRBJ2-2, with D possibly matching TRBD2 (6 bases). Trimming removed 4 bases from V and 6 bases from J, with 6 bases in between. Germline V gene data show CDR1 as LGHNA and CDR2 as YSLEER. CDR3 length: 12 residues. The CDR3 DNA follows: TGCGCCAGCAGCCGGGGGGCCGGGGAGCTGTTTTTT. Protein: CASSRGAGELFF.

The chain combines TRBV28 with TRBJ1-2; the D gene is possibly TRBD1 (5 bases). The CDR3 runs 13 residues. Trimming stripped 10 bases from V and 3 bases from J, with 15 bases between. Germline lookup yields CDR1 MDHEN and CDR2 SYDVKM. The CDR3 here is CAIRRREDYGYTF. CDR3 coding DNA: TGTGCCATCCGCCGCAGGGAGGACTATGGCTACACCTTC.

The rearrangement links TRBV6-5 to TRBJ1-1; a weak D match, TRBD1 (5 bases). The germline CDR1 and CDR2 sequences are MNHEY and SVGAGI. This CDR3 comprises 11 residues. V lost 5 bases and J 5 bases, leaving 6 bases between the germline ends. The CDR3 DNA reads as TGTGCCAGCAGTCGGGGGACTGAAGCTTTCTTT. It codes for CASSRGTEAFF.

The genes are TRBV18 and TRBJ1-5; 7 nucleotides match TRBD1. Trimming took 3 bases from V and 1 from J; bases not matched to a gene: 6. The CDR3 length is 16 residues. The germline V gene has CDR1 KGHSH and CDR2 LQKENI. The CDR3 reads CASSPPTGKSNQPQHF. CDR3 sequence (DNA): TGTGCCAGCTCACCTCCGACAGGGAAGAGCAATCAGCCCCAGCATTTT.

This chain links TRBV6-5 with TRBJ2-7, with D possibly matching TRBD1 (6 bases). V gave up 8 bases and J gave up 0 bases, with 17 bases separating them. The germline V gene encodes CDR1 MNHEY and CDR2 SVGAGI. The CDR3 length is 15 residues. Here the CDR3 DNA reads TGTGCCAGCTTGCGTTCCGGACAGCTCTCCTACGAGCAGTACTTC. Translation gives CASLRSGQLSYEQYF.

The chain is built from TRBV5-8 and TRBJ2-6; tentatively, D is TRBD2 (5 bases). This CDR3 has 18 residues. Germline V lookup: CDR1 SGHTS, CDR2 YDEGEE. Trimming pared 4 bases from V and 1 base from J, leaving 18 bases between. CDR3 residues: CASSPPRAGSSGANVLTF. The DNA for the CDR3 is TGTGCCAGCAGCCCACCCCGGGCTGGGAGTTCTGGGGCCAACGTCCTGACTTTC.

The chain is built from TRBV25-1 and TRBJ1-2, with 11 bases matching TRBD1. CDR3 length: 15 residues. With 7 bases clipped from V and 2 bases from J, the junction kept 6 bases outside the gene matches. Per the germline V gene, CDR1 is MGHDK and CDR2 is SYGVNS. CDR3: CASIRDRGVNYGYTF. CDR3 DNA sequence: TGTGCCAGCATTAGGGACAGGGGGGTAAACTATGGCTACACCTTC.

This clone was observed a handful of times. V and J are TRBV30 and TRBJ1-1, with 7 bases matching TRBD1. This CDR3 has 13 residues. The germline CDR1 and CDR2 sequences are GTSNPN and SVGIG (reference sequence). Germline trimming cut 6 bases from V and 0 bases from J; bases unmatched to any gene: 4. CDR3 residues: CACRQGMNTEAFF. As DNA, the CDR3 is TGTGCCTGTAGACAGGGAATGAACACTGAAGCTTTCTTT.